What follows are 14 T cell receptor beta chains derived from one specimen sequenced in a study of PD-L1 blockade in urothelial cancer. Some clones are missing from TCRdb's copy, which holds only in-frame ones; the method was immunoSEQ multiplex PCR. Of some 67,000 clones in the sample, about 89% were seen once. The source was PBMCs, collected around atezolizumab (anti-PD-L1) treatment. Receptor source: a man aged 55 to 69 with urothelial cancer.

This chain connects TRBV7-2 to TRBJ2-1, with TRBD1 matching 8 bases. The CDR3 contains 14 residues. Germline CDR1 SGHTA, CDR2 FQGNSA. V lost 5 bases, J lost 10 bases, and 10 bases stayed unmatched. The CDR3 here is CASSRNGQGREQFF. In nucleotides, the CDR3 is TGTGCCAGCAGCCGGAACGGACAGGGACGAGAGCAGTTCTTC.

This rearrangement joins TRBV25-1 to TRBJ2-1; D is possibly TRBD1 (6 bases). V shed 7 bases and J shed 9 bases, with 13 bases lying between them. Germline V gene lookup returns CDR1 MGHDK and CDR2 SYGVNS. CDR3 length equals 12 residues. The DNA for the CDR3 is TGTGCCAGCACCCCCACAGGGTTTGAGCAGTTCTTC. Its translation: CASTPTGFEQFF. Based on the CDR3 plus reference TRBV25-1 and TRBJ2-1, the full variable domain is EADIYQTPRYLVIGTGKKITLECSQTMGHDKMYWYQQDPGMELHLIHYSYGVNSTEKGDLSSESTVSRIRTEHFPLTLESARPSHTSQYLCASTPTGFEQFFGPGTRLTVL.

This clone was recorded only once. V is TRBV28 and J is TRBJ2-7, with D possibly matching TRBD1 (6 bases). Deletions cut 2 bases from V and 6 bases from J, with 14 bases between. The germline V gene encodes CDR1 MDHEN and CDR2 SYDVKM. This CDR3 is 14 amino acids long. CDR3 region: CASSLIGGRTEQYF. CDR3 coding DNA: TGTGCCAGCAGTTTAATAGGGGGACGTACCGAGCAGTACTTC.

The chain has TRBV9 and TRBJ2-1, with 9 bases aligning to TRBD2. This CDR3 is built from 16 residues. Germline-derived CDR1 and CDR2 are SGDLS and YYNGEE. With V trimmed by 2 bases and J by 6 bases, 9 bases remained unmatched. As DNA, the CDR3 is TGTGCCAGCAGCGTGGAAGCGGGAGGACGATTCAATGAGCAGTTCTTC. Its protein product is CASSVEAGGRFNEQFF.

The chain links TRBV20-1 to TRBJ2-5, with D possibly TRBD2 on 5 matching bases. From germline, CDR1 is DFQATT and CDR2 SNEGSKA (reference sequence). V lost 7 bases, J lost 5 bases, and 8 bases lay in between. This CDR3 is 10 amino acids long. The CDR3 DNA reads TGCAGTGTTTGGAGGGAGACCCAGTACTTC. It codes for CSVWRETQYF.

The rearrangement links TRBV11-2 to TRBJ2-6; D unclear. The V and J ends lost 5 bases and 2 bases respectively, with 13 bases between them. Germline V CDR1 and CDR2: SGHAT, FQNNGV. CDR3 length equals 16 residues. The CDR3 here is CASSPPGRAGANVLTF. The CDR3 DNA is TGTGCCAGCAGCCCCCCCGGCCGGGCTGGGGCCAACGTCCTGACTTTC.

This chain joins TRBV5-4 and TRBJ2-5; D call uncertain. The CDR3 runs 12 residues. V shed 0 bases and J shed 5 bases, with 5 bases lying between them. Germline V gene data show CDR1 as SGHNT and CDR2 as YYREEE (reference sequence). CDR3 in amino acids: CASSLARETQYF. CDR3 coding DNA: TGTGCCAGCAGCTTGGCCCGTGAGACCCAGTACTTC.

The CDR3 sequence: CASSLKQGIVETQYF. DNA of the CDR3: TGTGCCAGCAGCTTAAAGCAGGGGATCGTAGAGACCCAGTACTTC. The chain has TRBV7-2 and TRBJ2-5, with a weak D call TRBD1 (6 bases). Trimming pared 2 bases from V and 4 bases from J, leaving 14 bases between. Looked up from germline, CDR1 is SGHTA and CDR2 is FQGNSA. The CDR3 spans 15 residues. Looking up the rest from reference TRBV7-2 and TRBJ2-5 gives the full variable domain: GAGVSQSPSNKVTEKGKDVELRCDPISGHTALYWYRQSLGQGLEFLIYFQGNSAPDKSGLPSDRFSAERTGGSVSTLTIQRTQQEDSAVYLCASSLKQGIVETQYFGPGTRLLVL.

The chain recombines TRBV4-1 with TRBJ1-5, with D possibly matching TRBD1 (6 bases). Germline V gene sequence: CDR1 MGHRA, CDR2 YSYEKL. This CDR3 comprises 18 residues. V dropped 3 bases and J dropped 1 base, with 19 bases sitting between them. CDR3 coding DNA: TGCGCCAGCAGCCAGAACCGGGACACGTGGGGAAGCAATCAGCCCCAGCATTTT. It is translated as CASSQNRDTWGSNQPQHF.

The V call is TRBV5-6, the J call TRBJ2-7; 7 bases fit TRBD1. CDR1 and CDR2 (germline): SGHDT, YYEEEE. Germline trimming cut 5 bases from V and 1 base from J; bases unmatched to any gene: 3. CDR3 size: 13 residues. The CDR3 is CASRDRISYEQYF. CDR3 DNA: TGTGCCAGCAGGGACAGGATATCCTACGAGCAGTACTTC.

This chain links TRBV6-5 with TRBJ1-2; 10 nucleotides align to TRBD1. V was pared by 4 bases and J by 3 bases, with 5 bases of the junction left unmatched. This CDR3 comprises 15 residues. Germline loops: CDR1 MNHEY, CDR2 SVGAGI. The CDR3 is CASSFSTGGDYGYTF. For the CDR3, the DNA is TGTGCCAGCAGTTTTTCGACAGGGGGCGACTATGGCTACACCTTC.

The V gene is TRBV10-2, the J gene TRBJ2-1; 11 nucleotides line up with TRBD2. Germline assignment: CDR1 WSHSY and CDR2 SAAADI. V lost 6 bases to trimming and J lost 5 bases; unmatched junction nucleotides: 6. This CDR3 contains 15 residues. CDR3 sequence: CASRLGTSGHNEQFF. The CDR3 nucleotides read TGCGCCAGCAGGCTTGGGACTAGCGGCCACAATGAGCAGTTCTTC.

The chain links TRBV28 to TRBJ2-3; TRBD2 matches 8 bases. The CDR3 consists of 17 residues. V was clipped by 5 bases and J by 0 bases; unmatched bases: 10. Germline values: CDR1 MDHEN, CDR2 SYDVKM. CDR3 protein: CASSPSLAGGSTDTQYF. CDR3 DNA sequence: TGTGCCAGCAGTCCTTCTCTCGCGGGGGGAAGCACAGATACGCAGTATTTT.

This chain connects TRBV9 to TRBJ2-5; TRBD2 might be the D (5 bases). The ends were cut back, 0 bases at V and 3 bases at J, with 9 bases in the middle. The CDR3 runs to 14 residues. The germline V gene has CDR1 SGDLS and CDR2 YYNGEE. The CDR3 loop reads CASSVGKGEETQYF. CDR3 nucleotide sequence: TGTGCCAGCAGCGTAGGCAAGGGAGAAGAGACCCAGTACTTC.